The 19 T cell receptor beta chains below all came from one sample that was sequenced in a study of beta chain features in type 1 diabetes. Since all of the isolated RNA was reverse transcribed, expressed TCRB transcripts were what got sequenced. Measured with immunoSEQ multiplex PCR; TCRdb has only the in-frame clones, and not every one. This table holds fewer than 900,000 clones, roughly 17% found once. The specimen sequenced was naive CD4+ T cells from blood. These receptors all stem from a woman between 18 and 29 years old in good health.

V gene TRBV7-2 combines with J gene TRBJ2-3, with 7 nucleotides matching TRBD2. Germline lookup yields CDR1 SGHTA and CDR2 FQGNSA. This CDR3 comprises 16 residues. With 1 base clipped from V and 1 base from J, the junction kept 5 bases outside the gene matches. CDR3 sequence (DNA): TGTGCCAGCAGCTTAGGACGCGGGAGACGCACAGATACGCAGTATTTT. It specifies CASSLGRGRRTDTQYF.

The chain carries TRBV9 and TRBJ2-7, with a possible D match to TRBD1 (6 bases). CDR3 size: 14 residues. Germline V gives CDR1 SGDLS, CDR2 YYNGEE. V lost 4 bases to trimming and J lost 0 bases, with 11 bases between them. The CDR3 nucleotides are TGTGCCAGCAGCTCCCGGGACACCTCCTACGAGCAGTACTTC. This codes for CASSSRDTSYEQYF.

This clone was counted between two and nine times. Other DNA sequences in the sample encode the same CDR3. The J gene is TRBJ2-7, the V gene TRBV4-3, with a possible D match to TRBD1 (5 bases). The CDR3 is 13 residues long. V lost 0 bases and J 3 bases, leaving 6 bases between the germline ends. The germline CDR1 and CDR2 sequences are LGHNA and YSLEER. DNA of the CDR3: TGCGCCAGCAGCCAAGACAGGGTCTACGAGCAGTACTTC. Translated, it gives CASSQDRVYEQYF.

CDR3 nucleotides: TGTGCCAGCAGCTTCGCGGGAGGGAACACCGGGGAGCTGTTTTTT. This gives the protein CASSFAGGNTGELFF. J is TRBJ2-2 and V is TRBV11-3, with 8 bases identical to TRBD2. The trim removed 3 bases at V and 1 base at J, leaving 1 base unmatched. CDR3 size: 15 residues. Germline CDR1 SGHNT, CDR2 YENEEA. Full variable domain (missing parts from reference TRBV11-3 and TRBJ2-2): EAGVVQSPRYKIIEKKQPVAFWCNPISGHNTLYWYLQNLGQGPELLIRYENEEAVDDSQLPKDRFSAERLKGVDSTLKIQPAELGDSAVYLCASSFAGGNTGELFFGEGSRLTVL.

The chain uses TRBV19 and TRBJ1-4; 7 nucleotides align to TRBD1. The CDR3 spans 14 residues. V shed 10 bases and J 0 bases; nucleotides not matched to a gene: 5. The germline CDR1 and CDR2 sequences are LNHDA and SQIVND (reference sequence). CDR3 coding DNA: TGTGCCACGCGGGACAGCGCAACTAATGAAAAACTGTTTTTT. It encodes CATRDSATNEKLFF.

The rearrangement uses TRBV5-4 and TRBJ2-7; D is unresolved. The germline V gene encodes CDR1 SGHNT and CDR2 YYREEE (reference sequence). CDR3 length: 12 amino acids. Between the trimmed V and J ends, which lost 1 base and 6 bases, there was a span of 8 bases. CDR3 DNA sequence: TGTGCCAGCAGCTTGTTGTTGGGCGAGCAGTACTTC. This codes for CASSLLLGEQYF.

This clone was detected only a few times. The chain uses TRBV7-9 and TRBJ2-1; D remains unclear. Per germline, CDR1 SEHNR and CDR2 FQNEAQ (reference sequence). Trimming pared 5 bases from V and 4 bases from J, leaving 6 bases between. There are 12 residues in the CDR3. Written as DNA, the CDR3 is TGTGCCAGCAGCCCCAGGTACAATGAGCAGTTCTTC. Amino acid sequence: CASSPRYNEQFF. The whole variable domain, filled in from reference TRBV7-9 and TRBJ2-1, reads DTGVSQNPRHKITKRGQNVTFRCDPISEHNRLYWYRQTLGQGPEFLTYFQNEAQLEKSRLLSDRFSAERPKGSFSTLEIQRTEQGDSAMYLCASSPRYNEQFFGPGTRLTVL.

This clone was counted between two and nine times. Here the CDR3 reads CASVDMSGSNQPQHF. The CDR3 bases are TGTGCCAGTGTGGACATGTCCGGGAGCAATCAGCCCCAGCATTTT. The chain combines TRBV19 with TRBJ1-5; D is perhaps TRBD1 (5 bases). This CDR3 spans 15 amino acids. Trimming pared 8 bases from V and 1 base from J, leaving 15 bases between. Germline V gene data show CDR1 as LNHDA and CDR2 as SQIVND (reference sequence).

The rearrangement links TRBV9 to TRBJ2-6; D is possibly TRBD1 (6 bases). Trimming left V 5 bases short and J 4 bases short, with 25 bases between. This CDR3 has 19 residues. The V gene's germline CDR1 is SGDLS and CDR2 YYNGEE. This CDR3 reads CASSEPTYHTGTGANVLTF. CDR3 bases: TGTGCCAGCAGTGAACCTACCTACCATACCGGGACAGGGGCCAACGTCCTGACTTTC.

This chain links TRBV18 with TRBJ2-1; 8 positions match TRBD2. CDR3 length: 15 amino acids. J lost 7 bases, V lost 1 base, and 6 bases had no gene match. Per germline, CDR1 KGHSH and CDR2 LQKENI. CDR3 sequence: CASSPRGAGANEQFF. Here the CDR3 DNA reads TGTGCCAGCTCACCACGTGGAGCGGGAGCTAATGAGCAGTTCTTC. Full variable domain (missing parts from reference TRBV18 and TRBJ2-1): NAGVMQNPRHLVRRRGQEARLRCSPMKGHSHVYWYRQLPEEGLKFMVYLQKENIIDESGMPKERFSAEFPKEGPSILRIQQVVRGDSAAYFCASSPRGAGANEQFFGPGTRLTVL.

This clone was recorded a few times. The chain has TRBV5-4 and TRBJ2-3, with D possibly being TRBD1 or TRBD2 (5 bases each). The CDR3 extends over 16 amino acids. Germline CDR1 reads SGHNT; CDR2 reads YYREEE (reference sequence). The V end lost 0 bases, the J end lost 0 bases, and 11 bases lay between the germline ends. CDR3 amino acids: CASSLGGTYSTDTQYF. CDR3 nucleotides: TGTGCCAGCAGCTTGGGGGGGACGTACAGCACAGATACGCAGTATTTT.

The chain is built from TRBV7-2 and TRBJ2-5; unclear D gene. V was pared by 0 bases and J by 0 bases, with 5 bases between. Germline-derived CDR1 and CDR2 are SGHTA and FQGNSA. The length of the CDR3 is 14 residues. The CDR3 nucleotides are TGTGCCAGCAGCTTAGCTCCGTACCAAGAGACCCAGTACTTC. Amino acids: CASSLAPYQETQYF.

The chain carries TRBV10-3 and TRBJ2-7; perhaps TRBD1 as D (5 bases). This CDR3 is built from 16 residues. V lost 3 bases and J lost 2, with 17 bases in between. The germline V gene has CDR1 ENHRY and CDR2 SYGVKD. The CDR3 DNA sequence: TGTGCCATCAGTGACCGATCGGAAAAGGGGACCTACGAGCAGTACTTC. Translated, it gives CAISDRSEKGTYEQYF.

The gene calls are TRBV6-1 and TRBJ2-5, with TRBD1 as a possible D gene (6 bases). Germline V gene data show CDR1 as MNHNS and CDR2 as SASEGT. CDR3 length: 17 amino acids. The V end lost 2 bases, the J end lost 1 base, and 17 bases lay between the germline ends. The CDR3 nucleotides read TGTGCCAGCAGTGAACGAACCCGGACAGCACCCCAAGAGACCCAGTACTTC. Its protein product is CASSERTRTAPQETQYF.

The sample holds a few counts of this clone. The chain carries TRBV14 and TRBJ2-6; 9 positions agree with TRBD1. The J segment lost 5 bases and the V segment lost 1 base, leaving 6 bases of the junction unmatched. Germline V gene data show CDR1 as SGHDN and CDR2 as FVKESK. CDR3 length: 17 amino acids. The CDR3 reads CASSQGLQGAWANVLTF. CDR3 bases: TGTGCCAGCAGCCAAGGCCTACAGGGGGCCTGGGCCAACGTCCTGACTTTC.

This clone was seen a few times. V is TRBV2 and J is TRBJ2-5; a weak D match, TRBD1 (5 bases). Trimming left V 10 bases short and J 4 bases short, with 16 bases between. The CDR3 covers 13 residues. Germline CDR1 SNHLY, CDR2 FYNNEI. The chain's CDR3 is CAITSGHAETQYF. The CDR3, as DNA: TGTGCCATCACATCCGGACACGCAGAGACCCAGTACTTC.

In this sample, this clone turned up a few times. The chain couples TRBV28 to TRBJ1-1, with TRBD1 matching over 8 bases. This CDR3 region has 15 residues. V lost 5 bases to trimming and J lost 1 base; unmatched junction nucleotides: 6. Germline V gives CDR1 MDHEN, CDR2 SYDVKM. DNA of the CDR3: TGTGCCAGCAGTCCTTGGACAGGGAAGAACACTGAAGCTTTCTTT. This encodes CASSPWTGKNTEAFF.

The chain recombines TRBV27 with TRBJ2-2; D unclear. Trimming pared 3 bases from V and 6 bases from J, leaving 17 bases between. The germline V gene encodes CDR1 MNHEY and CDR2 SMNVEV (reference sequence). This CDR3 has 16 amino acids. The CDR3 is CASSFRATDLAGELFF. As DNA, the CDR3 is TGTGCCAGCAGTTTTAGGGCGACGGATCTCGCCGGGGAGCTGTTTTTT.

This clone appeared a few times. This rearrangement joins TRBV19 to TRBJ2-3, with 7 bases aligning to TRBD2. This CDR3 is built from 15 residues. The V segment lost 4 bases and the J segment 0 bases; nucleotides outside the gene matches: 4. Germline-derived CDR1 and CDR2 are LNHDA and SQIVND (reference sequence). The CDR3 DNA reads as TGTGCCAGTAGTAAGGCGGGAGAGAGCACAGATACGCAGTATTTT. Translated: CASSKAGESTDTQYF.